Listed here are 22 T cell receptor beta chains from one sample, sequenced in a study of blood T cell repertoires in COVID-19. Clones were read by immunoSEQ multiplex PCR, and TCRdb kept only the in-frame ones, dropping some. The sample contains some 110,000 clones, 65% to 80% of which appear only once. The sequenced sample was peripheral blood. These receptors were taken from a woman in her 70s with acute or convalescent COVID-19.

The chain carries TRBV5-4 and TRBJ1-2; the D gene is possibly TRBD1 (5 bases). CDR1 is SGHNT, CDR2 YYREEE, per germline (reference sequence). The CDR3 consists of 16 residues. V was trimmed by 0 bases and J by 4 bases, leaving 16 bases between them. CDR3 coding DNA: TGTGCCAGCAGCTTGGCCGAGCAGGGAAGTATCTATGGCTACACCTTC. Its protein product is CASSLAEQGSIYGYTF.

The chain carries TRBV29-1 and TRBJ1-3, with 8 bases matching TRBD1. CDR3 size: 13 residues. The germline V gene has CDR1 SQVTM and CDR2 ANQGSEA. V lost 7 bases, J lost 0 bases, and 2 bases stayed unmatched. CDR3 coding DNA: TGCAGCGGTACAGGGGGCTCTGGAAACACCATATATTTT. Translating gives CSGTGGSGNTIYF. Full variable domain (missing parts from reference TRBV29-1 and TRBJ1-3): SAVISQKPSRDICQRGTSLTIQCQVDSQVTMMFWYRQQPGQSLTLIATANQGSEATYESGFVIDKFPISRPNLTFSTLTVSNMSPEDSSIYLCSGTGGSGNTIYFGEGSWLTVV.

This sequence joins TRBV24-1 and TRBJ1-2; D unresolved. V lost 7 bases to trimming and J lost 4 bases, with 9 bases between them. This CDR3 has 12 amino acids. The germline V gene encodes CDR1 KGHDR and CDR2 SFDVKD. The CDR3 sequence is CATRDTAYGYTF. The CDR3 DNA follows: TGTGCCACCAGAGACACCGCCTATGGCTACACCTTC.

This clone was seen more than once but under ten times. V and J are TRBV10-1 and TRBJ2-2; no clear D gene. This CDR3 has 13 amino acids. Looked up from germline, CDR1 is WNHNN and CDR2 is SYGVQD (reference sequence). Trimming took 4 bases from V and 6 from J, leaving 9 bases between them. The CDR3 loop reads CASSASGPGELFF. For the CDR3, the DNA is TGCGCCAGCAGTGCATCGGGTCCCGGGGAGCTGTTTTTT.

The chain employs TRBV15 and TRBJ2-1; 8 bases line up with TRBD2. This CDR3 spans 13 amino acids. Germline V gene lookup returns CDR1 LNHNV and CDR2 YYDKDF (reference sequence). J was trimmed by 12 bases and V by 3 bases; bases with no gene match: 7. CDR3 sequence reads: CATSSGIAGRQFF. In DNA form, the CDR3 reads TGTGCCACCAGCAGTGGAATAGCGGGGAGGCAGTTCTTC. Full variable domain (rest looked up from reference TRBV15 and TRBJ2-1): DAMVIQNPRYQVTQFGKPVTLSCSQTLNHNVMYWYQQKSSQAPKLLFHYYDKDFNNEADTPDNFQSRRPNTSFCFLDIRSPGLGDTAMYLCATSSGIAGRQFFGPGTRLTVL.

The chain is built from TRBV2 and TRBJ2-1, with D possibly matching TRBD2 (5 bases). The CDR3 extends over 15 amino acids. Germline loops: CDR1 SNHLY, CDR2 FYNNEI. V was trimmed by 2 bases and J by 9 bases, leaving 17 bases between them. Written as DNA, the CDR3 is TGTGCCAGCAGTGAAAAGGCGGGCGGACGGGGTGAGCAGTTCTTC. It specifies CASSEKAGGRGEQFF.

This clone came up a few times. This chain's CDR3 is CASSIRGSNTEAFF. DNA for the CDR3: TGTGCCAGTAGTATCAGGGGCTCGAACACTGAAGCTTTCTTT. V and J are TRBV19 and TRBJ1-1; tentative D call: TRBD1 (6 bases). The germline gives CDR1 LNHDA, CDR2 SQIVND (reference sequence). This CDR3 spans 14 amino acids. V shed 3 bases and J shed 1 base, with 9 bases lying between them.

The chain links TRBV9 to TRBJ1-3; 7 nucleotides line up with TRBD1. With V trimmed by 2 bases and J by 3 bases, 2 bases remained unmatched. CDR3 length: 14 residues. Germline CDR1 reads SGDLS; CDR2 reads YYNGEE. CDR3 loop: CASSVTGNGNTIYF. For the CDR3, the DNA is TGTGCCAGCAGCGTGACAGGGAATGGAAACACCATATATTTT.

This clone was observed a few times. The chain carries TRBV29-1 and TRBJ1-2; 7 nucleotides line up with TRBD1. The CDR3 consists of 18 residues. The germline CDR1 and CDR2 sequences are SQVTM and ANQGSEA. V shed 0 bases, J shed 8 bases, and the junction held 21 bases outside the gene matches. CDR3 nucleotides: TGCAGCGTTGAAGATCTGAAGCGGACAGGAAACCAACTATTGGGCTACACCTTC. Translating it yields CSVEDLKRTGNQLLGYTF.

This chain uses TRBV7-2 with TRBJ2-3; the D gene is possibly TRBD1 (5 bases). This CDR3 region has 15 residues. V lost 6 bases and J lost 3, with 16 bases in between. Germline assignment: CDR1 SGHTA and CDR2 FQGNSA. DNA for the CDR3: TGTGCCAGCAGTAACCAGGGTCTTGTGACAGATACGCAGTATTTT. It codes for CASSNQGLVTDTQYF.

This clone was observed a handful of times. V usage is TRBV12-5 and J usage is TRBJ1-2, with D perhaps matching TRBD1 (6 bases). Per germline, CDR1 LGHNT and CDR2 FRNRAP. V dropped 6 bases and J dropped 6 bases, with 14 bases sitting between them. This CDR3 is built from 13 residues. The CDR3, as DNA: TGTGCTAGTGGAACTCCAGGGGTGGATGGCTACACCTTC. It codes for CASGTPGVDGYTF.

The rearrangement uses TRBV10-3 and TRBJ1-2; TRBD1 agrees at 8 bases. The CDR3 is made up of 14 amino acids. Germline lookup yields CDR1 ENHRY and CDR2 SYGVKD. J gave up 3 bases and V 5 bases, and 5 bases lay outside the gene matches. The CDR3 DNA is TGTGCCATCAGTCAACTACAGGGGGACTATGGCTACACCTTC. This codes for CAISQLQGDYGYTF.

This rearrangement joins TRBV28 to TRBJ1-1; 8 bases match TRBD1. The CDR3 has 19 amino acids. Germline V gene lookup returns CDR1 MDHEN and CDR2 SYDVKM. The J segment lost 0 bases and the V segment lost 2 bases, leaving 14 bases of the junction unmatched. The CDR3, as DNA: TGTGCCAGCAGTTTACCTTTACAGGGGGGCGCAGGGATGAACACTGAAGCTTTCTTT. Encoded protein: CASSLPLQGGAGMNTEAFF.

CDR3 nucleotides: TGTGCCAGCAGCCCGGCCGGTAGGGGCGACGAGCAGTACTTC. It encodes CASSPAGRGDEQYF. The chain joins TRBV5-4 to TRBJ2-7; D perhaps matches TRBD1 (5 bases). The CDR3 sequence is 14 residues long. The V and J ends lost 4 bases and 5 bases respectively, with 16 bases between them. CDR1 and CDR2 (germline): SGHNT, YYREEE (reference sequence).

V usage is TRBV5-1 and J usage is TRBJ1-1, with 8 bases lining up with TRBD1. The CDR3 has 14 amino acids. The V and J ends lost 3 bases and 1 base, in that order; junction bases with no gene match: 2. Germline CDR1 SGHRS, CDR2 YFSETQ. The CDR3, as DNA: TGCGCCAGCAGCTGGACAGGGACGAACACTGAAGCTTTCTTT. It specifies CASSWTGTNTEAFF.

This rearrangement joins TRBV7-9 to TRBJ1-3; 8 nucleotides agree with TRBD1. Trimming took 8 bases from V and 1 from J; bases not matched to a gene: 10. This CDR3 region has 16 residues. The germline gives CDR1 SEHNR, CDR2 FQNEAQ (reference sequence). Written as DNA, the CDR3 is TGTGCCAGCGGAGTTGGACAGGGCGCTTCTGGAAACACCATATATTTT. Translating gives CASGVGQGASGNTIYF.

V gene TRBV6-5 combines with J gene TRBJ1-4, with no clear D. From germline, CDR1 is MNHEY and CDR2 SVGAGI. Deletions cut 0 bases from V and 5 bases from J, with 7 bases between. This CDR3 region has 14 residues. CDR3 region: CASSYSTGNEKLFF. For the CDR3, the DNA is TGTGCCAGCAGTTACTCGACCGGGAATGAAAAACTGTTTTTT.

The rearrangement links TRBV29-1 to TRBJ1-5, with TRBD1 as a possible D gene (6 bases). V lost 2 bases and J lost 3, with 8 bases in between. Germline CDR1 reads SQVTM; CDR2 reads ANQGSEA. The CDR3 is made up of 13 amino acids. CDR3 sequence reads: CSVETGPNQPQHF. In nucleotides, the CDR3 is TGCAGCGTTGAAACAGGGCCCAATCAGCCCCAGCATTTT.

DNA of the CDR3: TGTGCCAGCAGCAATGACAGGGGACGAGGCTACACCTTC. Translation: CASSNDRGRGYTF. V usage is TRBV11-2 and J usage is TRBJ1-2; TRBD1 aligns across 8 bases. The length of the CDR3 is 13 residues. Trimming took 5 bases from V and 8 from J; bases not matched to a gene: 7. Germline CDR1 SGHAT, CDR2 FQNNGV.

This clone was recorded at least ten times. This chain connects TRBV6-6 to TRBJ2-1; the D gene is possibly TRBD1 (6 bases). The CDR3 runs to 15 residues. Trimming removed 0 bases from V and 8 bases from J, with 14 bases in between. Germline V gives CDR1 MNHNY, CDR2 SVGAGI (reference sequence). The CDR3 loop reads CASSYSRSQGHEQFF. DNA of the CDR3: TGTGCCAGCAGTTACTCTAGATCCCAGGGGCATGAGCAGTTCTTC.

A few counts support this clone. V gene TRBV27 combines with J gene TRBJ2-7; no definite D call. Trimming took 0 bases from V and 2 from J, leaving 5 bases between them. The CDR3 runs 13 residues. Germline CDR1 and CDR2: MNHEY and SMNVEV (reference sequence). The CDR3 protein is CASSLSPAYEQYF. Here the CDR3 DNA reads TGTGCCAGCAGTTTATCCCCCGCCTACGAGCAGTACTTC.

The rearrangement links TRBV3-1 (or the pseudogene TRBV3-2) to TRBJ2-7; D not resolved. The germline V and J ends were trimmed by 4 bases and 3 bases, with 10 bases remaining between them. Germline CDR1 LGHDT, CDR2 YNNKEL (reference sequence). The CDR3 contains 13 residues. In DNA form, the CDR3 reads TGTGCCAGCAGCCGACTTGGCCGCTACGAGCAGTACTTC. Protein product: CASSRLGRYEQYF.